Below are 15 T cell receptor beta chains sequenced from a single sample in a study of Graves' ophthalmopathy and Graves' hyperthyroidism. Beta-chain TCR CDR3 regions were amplified from RNA transcripts. The workflow started with a first-round RT-PCR run with HTBI primers and then moved on to a second-round multiplex PCR. TCRdb reprocessed the multiplex PCR reads via MiXCR and lists one record per CDR3 protein. The data contain tens of thousands of distinct CDR3 sequences, approximately 47% of them singletons. The sequenced material came from peripheral blood. The receptors here all came from an adult woman with Graves' ophthalmopathy.

This clonotype turned up a few times. The chain recombines TRBV18 with TRBJ2-7; TRBD1 is a possible D gene (7 bases). Germline assignment: CDR1 KGHSH and CDR2 LQKENI. This CDR3 is 16 amino acids long. V was cut by 0 bases and J by 4 bases, with 16 bases left in between. The CDR3 is CASSPPQGGMLYEQYF. For the CDR3, the DNA is TGTGCCAGCTCACCACCTCAGGGGGGTATGTTGTACGAGCAGTACTTC.

The chain uses TRBV9 and TRBJ1-5; 9 nucleotides align to TRBD1. The germline CDR1 and CDR2 sequences are SGDLS and YYNGEE. V gave up 3 bases and J gave up 2 bases; unmatched junction bases: 6. The CDR3 sequence is 16 residues long. The CDR3 DNA follows: TGTGCCAGCAGCGCGGGACAGGGTAGAGGCAATCAGCCCCAGCATTTT. Its translation is CASSAGQGRGNQPQHF.

Ten or more counts support this clonotype. The V call is TRBV11-2, the J call TRBJ2-5; possibly TRBD1 for D (5 bases). Between the trimmed V and J ends, which lost 4 bases and 3 bases, there was a span of 21 bases. Germline CDR1 SGHAT, CDR2 FQNNGV. There are 17 residues in the CDR3. The CDR3 loop reads CASSYRPGGQGEETQYF. The CDR3 coding sequence is TGTGCCAGCAGCTACCGCCCCGGTGGACAAGGAGAAGAGACCCAGTACTTC.

The rearrangement links TRBV30 to TRBJ2-1; D possibly corresponds to TRBD2 (5 bases). This CDR3 is 13 amino acids long. V was cut by 2 bases and J by 7 bases, with 12 bases left in between. Germline V gives CDR1 GTSNPN, CDR2 SVGIG (reference sequence). As DNA, the CDR3 is TGTGCCTGGAGTTTCCGGACTGGGAATGAGCAGTTCTTC. It is translated as CAWSFRTGNEQFF.

Many counts were recorded for this clonotype. V usage is TRBV5-1 and J usage is TRBJ2-2; D gene uncertain. Germline loops: CDR1 SGHRS, CDR2 YFSETQ. The CDR3 extends over 17 amino acids. Trimming left V 1 base short and J 1 base short, with 14 bases between. Written as DNA, the CDR3 is TGCGCCAGCAGCTTGATCGTAGGAAAGGGGAACACCGGGGAGCTGTTTTTT. Its translation: CASSLIVGKGNTGELFF.

V usage is TRBV2 and J usage is TRBJ1-3, with D unresolved. Germline V lookup: CDR1 SNHLY, CDR2 FYNNEI. CDR3 length: 14 amino acids. Trimming cost V 7 bases and J 0 bases, with 10 bases left between them. This chain's CDR3 is CASTGGVSGNTIYF. The CDR3 bases are TGTGCCAGCACCGGCGGGGTCTCTGGAAACACCATATATTTT.

There are many counts of this clonotype. The V and J genes are TRBV19 and TRBJ2-3, with 7 bases lining up with TRBD2. V shed 3 bases and J 2 bases; nucleotides not matched to a gene: 8. The germline V gene encodes CDR1 LNHDA and CDR2 SQIVND (reference sequence). The CDR3 has 16 residues. CDR3 in amino acids: CASSMTAGRTTDTQYF. CDR3 DNA sequence: TGTGCCAGTAGTATGACAGCGGGAAGGACCACAGATACGCAGTATTTT. Supplemented by reference TRBV19 and TRBJ2-3, the full variable domain reads DGGITQSPKYLFRKEGQNVTLSCEQNLNHDAMYWYRQDPGQGLRLIYYSQIVNDFQKGDIAEGYSVSREKKESFPLTVTSAQKNPTAFYLCASSMTAGRTTDTQYFGPGTRLTVL.

Ten or more counts support this clonotype. The V call is TRBV5-8, the J call TRBJ2-7; D ambiguous. This CDR3 region has 16 residues. CDR1 and CDR2 from the germline V gene are SGHTS and YDEGEE. V dropped 4 bases and J dropped 3 bases, with 20 bases sitting between them. The CDR3 nucleotides are TGTGCCAGCAGCGCGACACTATCACGGGTTTACTACGAGCAGTACTTC. Encoded protein: CASSATLSRVYYEQYF.

This clonotype was recorded a few times. This chain joins TRBV18 and TRBJ2-1; weak D call: TRBD1 (6 bases). The V gene lost 6 bases and the J gene lost 0 bases, with 6 bases spanning the gap. This CDR3 comprises 13 residues. Germline V gives CDR1 KGHSH, CDR2 LQKENI. This CDR3 reads CASSTGSYNEQFF. The CDR3 coding sequence is TGTGCCAGCTCGACAGGCTCCTACAATGAGCAGTTCTTC.

On this clonotype: A much more abundant neighbour one base away suggests this may be a read error. The chain joins TRBV27 to TRBJ2-7; no definite D call. Trimming removed 2 bases from V and 2 bases from J, with 13 bases in between. The CDR3 spans 15 residues. Germline V lookup: CDR1 MNHEY, CDR2 SMNVEV (reference sequence). CDR3 nucleotides: TGTGCCAGCAGTTTACGAGGAGAGGCGGCCTACGAGCAGTACTTC. It encodes CASSLRGEAAYEQYF.

This clonotype was recorded at least ten times. The J gene is TRBJ2-7, the V gene TRBV29-1; tentatively, D is TRBD1 (6 bases). Germline CDR1 and CDR2: SQVTM and ANQGSEA. The V end was cut by 6 bases, the J end by 0 bases, with 15 bases between. This CDR3 has 14 residues. The DNA for the CDR3 is TGCAGCGTAGGGGGAGATGGGTTCTCCTACGAGCAGTACTTC. Its translation: CSVGGDGFSYEQYF.

At least ten counts were recorded for this clonotype. This chain links TRBV20-1 with TRBJ2-4, with 7 bases fitting TRBD1. The V and J ends lost 0 bases and 1 base, in that order; junction bases with no gene match: 6. This CDR3 is built from 16 residues. From germline, CDR1 is DFQATT and CDR2 SNEGSKA (reference sequence). The CDR3 DNA is TGCAGTGCTAGAGATCAGAGGGGGCTGGCCAAAAACATTCAGTACTTC. Translating it yields CSARDQRGLAKNIQYF.

The chain joins TRBV7-2 to TRBJ2-5, with 14 bases lining up with TRBD2. This CDR3 has 16 amino acids. V trimming: 5 bases; J trimming: 7 bases; junction bases outside the gene matches: 9. Germline loops: CDR1 SGHTA, CDR2 FQGNSA. The DNA for the CDR3 is TGTGCCAGCAGCCTGGGACTAGCGGGGGCGGGAGTGACCCAGTACTTC. This sequence encodes CASSLGLAGAGVTQYF.

On this clonotype itself: The junction departs from the called germline gene at one end, perhaps through a read error. V gene TRBV6-5 combines with J gene TRBJ2-6, with a tentative D call TRBD1 (5 bases). Germline lookup yields CDR1 MNHEY and CDR2 SVGAGI. The CDR3 contains 12 residues. Here the CDR3 reads CASSQGVITEAF. CDR3 bases: TGTGCCAGCAGTCAAGGGGTGATTACTGAAGCTTTC.

The V and J genes are TRBV19 and TRBJ2-3; TRBD2 is a possible D gene (5 bases). This CDR3 has 12 amino acids. The V end was cut by 5 bases, the J end by 6 bases, with 9 bases between. CDR1 and CDR2 (germline): LNHDA, SQIVND (reference sequence). Written as DNA, the CDR3 is TGTGCCAGTAGTGAGGGTTACGATACGCAGTATTTT. Its protein is CASSEGYDTQYF.